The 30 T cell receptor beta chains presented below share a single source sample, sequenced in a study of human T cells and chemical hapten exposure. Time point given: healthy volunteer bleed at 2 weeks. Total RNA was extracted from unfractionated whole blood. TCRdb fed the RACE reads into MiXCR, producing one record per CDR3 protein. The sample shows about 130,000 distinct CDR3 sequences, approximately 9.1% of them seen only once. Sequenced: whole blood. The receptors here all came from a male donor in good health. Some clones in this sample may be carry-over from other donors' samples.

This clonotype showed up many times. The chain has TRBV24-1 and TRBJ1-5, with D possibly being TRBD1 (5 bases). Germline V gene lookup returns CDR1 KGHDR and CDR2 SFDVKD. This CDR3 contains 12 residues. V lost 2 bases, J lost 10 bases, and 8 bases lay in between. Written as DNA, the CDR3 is TGTGCCACCAGTGATTCCCAGGGTCCCCAGCATTTT. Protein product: CATSDSQGPQHF.

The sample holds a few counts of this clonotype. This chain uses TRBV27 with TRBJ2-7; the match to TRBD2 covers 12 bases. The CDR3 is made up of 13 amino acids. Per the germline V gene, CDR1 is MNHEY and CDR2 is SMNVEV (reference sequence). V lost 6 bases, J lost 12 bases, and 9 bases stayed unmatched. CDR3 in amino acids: CASRQTSGGRLYF. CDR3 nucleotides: TGTGCCAGCAGACAGACTAGCGGGGGACGCTTGTACTTC.

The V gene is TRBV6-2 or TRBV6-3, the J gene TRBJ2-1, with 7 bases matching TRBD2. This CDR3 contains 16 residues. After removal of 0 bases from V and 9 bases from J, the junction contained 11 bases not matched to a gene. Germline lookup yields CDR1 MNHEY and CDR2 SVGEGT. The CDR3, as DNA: TGTGCCAGCAGTTACTCTATCCGGGAGGACCTGGCTGAGCAGTTCTTC. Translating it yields CASSYSIREDLAEQFF.

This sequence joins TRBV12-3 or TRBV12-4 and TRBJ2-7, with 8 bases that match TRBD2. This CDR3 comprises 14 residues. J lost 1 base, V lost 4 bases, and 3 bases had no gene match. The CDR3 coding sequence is TGTGCCAGCAGTTCCGGGGGGGGGTCCTACGAGCAGTACTTC. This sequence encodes CASSSGGGSYEQYF.

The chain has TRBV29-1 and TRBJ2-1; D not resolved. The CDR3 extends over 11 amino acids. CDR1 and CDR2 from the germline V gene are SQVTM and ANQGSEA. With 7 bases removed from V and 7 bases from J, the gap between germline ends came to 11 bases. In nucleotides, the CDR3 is TGCAGCGCTCGCTCGTATAATGAGCAGTTCTTC. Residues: CSARSYNEQFF.

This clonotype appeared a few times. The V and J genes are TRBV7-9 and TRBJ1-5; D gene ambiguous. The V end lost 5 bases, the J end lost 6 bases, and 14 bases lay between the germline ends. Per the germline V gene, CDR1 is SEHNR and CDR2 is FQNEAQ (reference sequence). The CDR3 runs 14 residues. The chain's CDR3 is CASSLGLGFQPQHF. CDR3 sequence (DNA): TGTGCCAGCAGCCTAGGATTGGGTTTTCAGCCCCAGCATTTT.

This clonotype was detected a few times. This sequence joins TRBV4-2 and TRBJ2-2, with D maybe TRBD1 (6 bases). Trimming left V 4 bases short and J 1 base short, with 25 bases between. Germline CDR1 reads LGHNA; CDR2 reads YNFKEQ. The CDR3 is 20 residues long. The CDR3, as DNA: TGTGCCAGCAGCCCACAGGGTCGAGACGGACTGGGGGTGAACACCGGGGAGCTGTTTTTT. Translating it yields CASSPQGRDGLGVNTGELFF.

The CDR3 loop reads CAISGSVNEQFF. The DNA of the CDR3 is TGTGCCATCAGTGGGTCAGTCAATGAGCAGTTCTTC. The chain links TRBV10-3 to TRBJ2-1; D unresolved. The CDR3 length is 12 residues. The germline V gene has CDR1 ENHRY and CDR2 SYGVKD. V dropped 4 bases and J dropped 6 bases, with 7 bases sitting between them.

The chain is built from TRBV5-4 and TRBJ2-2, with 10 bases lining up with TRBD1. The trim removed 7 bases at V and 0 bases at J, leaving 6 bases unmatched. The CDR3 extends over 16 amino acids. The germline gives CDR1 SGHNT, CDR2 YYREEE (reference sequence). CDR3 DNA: TGTGCCAGCGAAGAGGGGACAGGGGCGAACACCGGGGAGCTGTTTTTT. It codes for CASEEGTGANTGELFF.

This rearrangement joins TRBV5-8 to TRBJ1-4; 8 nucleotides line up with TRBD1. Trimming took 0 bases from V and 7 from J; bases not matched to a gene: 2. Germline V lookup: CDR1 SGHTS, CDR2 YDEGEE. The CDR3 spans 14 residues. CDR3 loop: CASSLAGGSEKLFF. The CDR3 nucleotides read TGTGCCAGCAGCTTGGCAGGGGGCAGTGAAAAACTGTTTTTT.

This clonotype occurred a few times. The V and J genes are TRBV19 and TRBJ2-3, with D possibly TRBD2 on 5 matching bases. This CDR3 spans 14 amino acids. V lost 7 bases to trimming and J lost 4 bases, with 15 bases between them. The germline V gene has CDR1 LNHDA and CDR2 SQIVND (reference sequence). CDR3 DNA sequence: TGTGCCAGTACCCTGATACTAGGTTCAGATACGCAGTATTTT. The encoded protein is CASTLILGSDTQYF.

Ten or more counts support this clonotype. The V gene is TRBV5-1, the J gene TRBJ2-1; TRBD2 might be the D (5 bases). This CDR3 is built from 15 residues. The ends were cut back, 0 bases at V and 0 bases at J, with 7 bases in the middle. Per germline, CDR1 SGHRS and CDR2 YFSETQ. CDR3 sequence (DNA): TGCGCCAGCAGCTTGGCGGGGAGCTCCTACAATGAGCAGTTCTTC. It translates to CASSLAGSSYNEQFF.

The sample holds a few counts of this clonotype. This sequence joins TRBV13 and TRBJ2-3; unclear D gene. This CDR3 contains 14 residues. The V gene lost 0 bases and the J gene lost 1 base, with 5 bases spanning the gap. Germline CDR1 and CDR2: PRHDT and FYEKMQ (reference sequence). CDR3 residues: CASSLGTGTDTQYF. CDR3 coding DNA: TGTGCCAGCAGCTTAGGGACCGGCACAGATACGCAGTATTTT.

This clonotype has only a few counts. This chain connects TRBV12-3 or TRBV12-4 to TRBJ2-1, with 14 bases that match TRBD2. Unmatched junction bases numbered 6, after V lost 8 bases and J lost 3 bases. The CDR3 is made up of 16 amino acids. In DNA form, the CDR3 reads TGTGCCAGCCTCCGACTAGCGGGGGGGAGCTACAATGAGCAGTTCTTC. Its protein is CASLRLAGGSYNEQFF.

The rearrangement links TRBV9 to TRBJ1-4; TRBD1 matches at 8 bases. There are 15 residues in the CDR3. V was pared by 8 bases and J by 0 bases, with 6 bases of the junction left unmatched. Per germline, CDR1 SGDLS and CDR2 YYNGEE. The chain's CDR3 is CASSRGRSTNEKLFF. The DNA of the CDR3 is TGTGCCAGTAGCAGGGGGCGTTCAACTAATGAAAAACTGTTTTTT.

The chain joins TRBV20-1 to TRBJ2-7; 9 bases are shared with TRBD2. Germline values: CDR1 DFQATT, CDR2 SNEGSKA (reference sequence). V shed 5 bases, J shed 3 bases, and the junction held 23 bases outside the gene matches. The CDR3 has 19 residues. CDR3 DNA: TGCAGTGCTTCAAGGACTAGCGAACCTAAACACGGGGTTAACTACGAGCAGTACTTC. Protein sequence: CSASRTSEPKHGVNYEQYF.

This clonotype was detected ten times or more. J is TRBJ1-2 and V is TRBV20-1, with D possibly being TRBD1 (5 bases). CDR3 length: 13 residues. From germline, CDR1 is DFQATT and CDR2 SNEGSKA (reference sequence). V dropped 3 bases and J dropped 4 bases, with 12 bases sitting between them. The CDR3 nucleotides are TGCAGTGCTAGGGTACAGGATCCCTATGGCTACACCTTC. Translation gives CSARVQDPYGYTF.

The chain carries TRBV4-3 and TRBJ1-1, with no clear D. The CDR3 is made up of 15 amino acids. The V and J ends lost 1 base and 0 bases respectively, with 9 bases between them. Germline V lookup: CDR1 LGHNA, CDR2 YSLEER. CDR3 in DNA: TGCGCCAGCAGCCAAGCTATTGGGATGAACACTGAAGCTTTCTTT. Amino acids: CASSQAIGMNTEAFF.

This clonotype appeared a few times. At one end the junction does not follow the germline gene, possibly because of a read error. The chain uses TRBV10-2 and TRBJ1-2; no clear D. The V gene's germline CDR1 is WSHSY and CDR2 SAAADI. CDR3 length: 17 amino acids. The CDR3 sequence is CASSEGLNGWSLVGYTF. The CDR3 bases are TGCGCCAGCAGTGAGGGCTTAAATGGATGGTCCTTGGTTGGCTATACCTTC.

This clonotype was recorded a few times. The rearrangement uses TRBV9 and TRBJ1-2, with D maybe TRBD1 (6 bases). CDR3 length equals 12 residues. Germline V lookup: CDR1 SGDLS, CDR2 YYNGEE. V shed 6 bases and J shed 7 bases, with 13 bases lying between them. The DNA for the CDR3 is TGTGCCAGCACCGGAGGGGGAGGTGGCTACACCTTC. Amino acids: CASTGGGGGYTF.

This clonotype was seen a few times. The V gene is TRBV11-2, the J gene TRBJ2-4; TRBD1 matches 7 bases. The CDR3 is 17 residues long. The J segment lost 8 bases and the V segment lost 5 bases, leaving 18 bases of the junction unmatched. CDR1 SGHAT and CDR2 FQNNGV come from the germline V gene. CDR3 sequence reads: CASSTLVGRGRGHIQYF. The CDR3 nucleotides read TGTGCCAGCAGCACTTTGGTAGGAAGGGGGCGAGGGCACATTCAGTACTTC.

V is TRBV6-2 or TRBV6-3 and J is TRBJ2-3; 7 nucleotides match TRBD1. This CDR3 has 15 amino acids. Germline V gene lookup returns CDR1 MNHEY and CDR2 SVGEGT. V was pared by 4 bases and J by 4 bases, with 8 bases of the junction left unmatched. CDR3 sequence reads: CASSSDRYTADTQYF. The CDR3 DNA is TGTGCCAGCAGTTCGGACAGGTACACCGCAGATACGCAGTATTTT.

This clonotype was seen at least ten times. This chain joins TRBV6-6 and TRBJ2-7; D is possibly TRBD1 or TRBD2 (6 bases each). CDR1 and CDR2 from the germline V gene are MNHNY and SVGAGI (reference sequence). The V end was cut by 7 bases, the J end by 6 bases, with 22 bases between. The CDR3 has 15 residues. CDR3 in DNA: TGTGCCAGCACCTCCGGGACGGGGGCTAAGTCCGAGCAGTACTTC. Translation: CASTSGTGAKSEQYF.

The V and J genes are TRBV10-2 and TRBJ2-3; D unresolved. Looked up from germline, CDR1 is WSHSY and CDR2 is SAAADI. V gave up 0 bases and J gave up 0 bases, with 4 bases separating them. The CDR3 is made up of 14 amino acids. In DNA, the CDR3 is TGCGCCAGCAGTGAGTCGAGGAGCACAGATACGCAGTATTTT. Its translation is CASSESRSTDTQYF.

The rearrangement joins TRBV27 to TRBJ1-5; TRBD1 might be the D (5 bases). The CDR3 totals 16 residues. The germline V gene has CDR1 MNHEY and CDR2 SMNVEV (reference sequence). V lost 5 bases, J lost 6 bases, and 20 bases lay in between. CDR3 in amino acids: CASSPRTLDGSQPQHF. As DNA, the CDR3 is TGTGCCAGCAGTCCAAGGACACTGGACGGGAGTCAGCCCCAGCATTTT.

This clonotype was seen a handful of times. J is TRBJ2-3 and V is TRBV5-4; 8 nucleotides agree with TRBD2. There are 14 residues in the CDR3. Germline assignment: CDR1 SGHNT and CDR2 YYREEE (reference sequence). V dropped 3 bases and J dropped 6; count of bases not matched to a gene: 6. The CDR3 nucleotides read TGTGCCAGCAGCTCGGGACTAGACCCCGATACGCAGTATTTT. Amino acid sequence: CASSSGLDPDTQYF.

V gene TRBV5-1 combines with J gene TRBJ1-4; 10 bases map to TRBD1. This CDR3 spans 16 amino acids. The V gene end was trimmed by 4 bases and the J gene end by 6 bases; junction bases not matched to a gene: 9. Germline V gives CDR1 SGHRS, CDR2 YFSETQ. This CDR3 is CASSPGEDRGDEKLFF. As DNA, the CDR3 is TGCGCCAGCAGCCCTGGGGAGGACAGGGGGGATGAAAAACTGTTTTTT.

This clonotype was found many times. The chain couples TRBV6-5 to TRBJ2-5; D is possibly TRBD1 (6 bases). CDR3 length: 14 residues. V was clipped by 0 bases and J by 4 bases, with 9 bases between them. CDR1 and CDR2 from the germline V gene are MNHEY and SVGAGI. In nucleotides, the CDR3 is TGTGCCAGCAGTTACTCAGGGGGACGAGAGACCCAGTACTTC. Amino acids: CASSYSGGRETQYF.

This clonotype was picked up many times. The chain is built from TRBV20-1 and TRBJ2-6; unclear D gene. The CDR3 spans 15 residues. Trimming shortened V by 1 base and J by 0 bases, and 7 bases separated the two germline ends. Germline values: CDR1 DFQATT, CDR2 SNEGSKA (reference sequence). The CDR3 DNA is TGCAGTGCTAGAGTGGTGATCTCTGGGGCCAACGTCCTGACTTTC. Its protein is CSARVVISGANVLTF.

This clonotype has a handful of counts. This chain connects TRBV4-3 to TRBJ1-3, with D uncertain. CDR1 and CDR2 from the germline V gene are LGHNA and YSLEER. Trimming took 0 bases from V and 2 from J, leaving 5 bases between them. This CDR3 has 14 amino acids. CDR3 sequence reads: CASSQEGAGNTIYF. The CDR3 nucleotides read TGCGCCAGCAGCCAAGAGGGTGCTGGAAACACCATATATTTT.